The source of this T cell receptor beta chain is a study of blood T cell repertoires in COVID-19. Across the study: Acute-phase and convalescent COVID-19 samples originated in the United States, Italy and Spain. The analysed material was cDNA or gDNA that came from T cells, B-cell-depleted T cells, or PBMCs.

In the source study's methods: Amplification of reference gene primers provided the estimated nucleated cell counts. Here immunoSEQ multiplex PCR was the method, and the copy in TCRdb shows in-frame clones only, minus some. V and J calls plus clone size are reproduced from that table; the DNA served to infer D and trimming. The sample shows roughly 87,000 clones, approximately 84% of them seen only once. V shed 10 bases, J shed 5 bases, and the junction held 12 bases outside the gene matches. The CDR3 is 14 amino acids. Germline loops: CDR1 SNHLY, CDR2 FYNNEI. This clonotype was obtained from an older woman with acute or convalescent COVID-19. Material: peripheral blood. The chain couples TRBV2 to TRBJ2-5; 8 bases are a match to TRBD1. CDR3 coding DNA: TGTGCCAAAAAGCTTGGCAGGGGGCACGAGACCCAGTACTTC. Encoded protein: CAKKLGRGHETQYF.